This T cell receptor (beta chain) was recorded in a study of radiotherapy plus CTLA-4 blockade in lung cancer. In its sample, this clone was seen a few times. The junction had 4 bases not matched to a gene; V was cut back by 8 bases and J by 2 bases. The germline V gene encodes CDR1 SNHLY and CDR2 FYNNEI. This CDR3 spans 14 amino acids. TCRdb's copy holds only in-frame clones and misses some; the assay was immunoSEQ multiplex PCR. The sample gives 89,000 or so clones, roughly 80% of which show up once; 3% to 4% is in the top ten. The sample here was peripheral blood, taken from a patient treated with radiotherapy plus ipilimumab. The chain carries TRBV2 and TRBJ2-7, with TRBD2 identical over 12 bases. The TCR comes from a human donor with non-small cell lung cancer who had a partial response to radiotherapy plus ipilimumab. CDR3 nucleotides: TGTGCCAGCGGACTAGCGGGGACCACCTACGAGCAGTACTTC. The encoded protein is CASGLAGTTYEQYF.